This T cell receptor (beta chain) was found in a study of memory CD4+ T cells and cytomegalovirus serostatus. In the original analysis: After removing out-of-frame reads, over 2 million distinct TCRbeta sequences remained. The protocol was immunoSEQ multiplex PCR, while the TCRdb copy is restricted to in-frame clones and leaves out a portion. The V and J calls and clone size come from that table; D and trimming were worked out from the DNA. Counted here are about 38,000 clones, roughly 78% occurring once; the ten biggest clones make up roughly 5.2%. The CDR3 covers 14 residues. V shed 2 bases, J shed 7 bases, and the junction held 7 bases outside the gene matches. Germline values: CDR1 KGHSH, CDR2 LQKENI. Single viable CD3+CD4+CD8-CD45RO+ cells were sorted as the memory CD4+ T cells.

Sequencing was performed on memory CD4+ T cells from blood. This receptor was taken from an adult in good health and CMV-seropositive. The rearrangement uses TRBV18 and TRBJ1-2; 7 nucleotides match TRBD1. CDR3 protein: CASSPTGVAVGYTF. Here the CDR3 DNA reads TGTGCCAGCTCACCAACAGGGGTGGCGGTTGGCTACACCTTC.